This TCR beta chain was captured by sequencing in a study of T cell repertoires in cytomegalovirus infection. Overall study context: A matching HLA type, together with CMV infection, was signaled by public TCR beta signatures. Overall study results and limits: Ex vivo, HLA-C-restricted CMV-specific TCR beta clonotypes prevailed over the rest of the response. People with CMV and the relevant HLA were identified by cumulative public TCR beta family frequency.

Comments on this clonotype: The antigen is unknown.

Trimming took off 0 bases at V and 8 bases at J, with 8 bases between the two ends. The CDR3 runs to 12 residues. The germline gives CDR1 GTSNPN, CDR2 SVGIG (reference sequence). In TCRdb, the reads were re-called with MiXCR into one record per CDR3 protein. Of fewer than 250,000 distinct CDR3 sequences listed, roughly an eighth are singletons. The TCR comes from a human donor in good health (CMV status not recorded). Some clones in this sample may be carry-over from other donors' samples. The V and J genes are TRBV30 and TRBJ2-1; D remains ambiguous. The sequencing sample was made of PBMCs. CDR3 sequence: CAWSVQVYEQFF. The DNA of the CDR3 is TGTGCCTGGAGTGTACAAGTCTATGAGCAGTTCTTC.